The 27 T cell receptor beta chains reported below all come from one sample, sequenced in a study of blood T cells in healthy people across ages. Sample-barcoded 5' priming and a J-beta primer mix drove a second PCR of roughly 6 to 12 cycles. TCRdb re-analysed the 5' RACE reads in MiXCR, keeping a single row per CDR3 protein. The sample includes fewer than 950,000 distinct CDR3 sequences, about 36% of them seen just once. Source material: blood. Source of these receptors: a man aged 18 to 30 in good health.

The chain couples TRBV25-1 to TRBJ2-4; TRBD1 might be the D (6 bases). There are 15 residues in the CDR3. Germline V gene lookup returns CDR1 MGHDK and CDR2 SYGVNS. Trimming stripped 2 bases from V and 1 base from J, with 9 bases between. CDR3 sequence: CASSETGFAKNIQYF. The DNA for the CDR3 is TGTGCCAGCAGTGAAACAGGGTTTGCCAAAAACATTCAGTACTTC.

This chain uses TRBV12-3 or TRBV12-4 with TRBJ2-5; 9 positions match TRBD2. V was pared by 4 bases and J by 11 bases, with 14 bases of the junction left unmatched. The CDR3 runs to 15 residues. CDR3 protein: CASSWREGIGNEQYF. The CDR3 DNA sequence: TGTGCCAGCAGTTGGCGGGAGGGGATCGGCAATGAGCAGTACTTC.

The V and J genes are TRBV4-3 and TRBJ2-3; D is perhaps TRBD2 (5 bases). In germline, CDR1 is LGHNA, CDR2 YSLEER. Trimming shortened V by 0 bases and J by 5 bases, and 15 bases separated the two germline ends. The CDR3 consists of 16 residues. DNA of the CDR3: TGCGCCAGCAGCCAAGATTACGGGGTTATTAGAGATACGCAGTATTTT. This codes for CASSQDYGVIRDTQYF.

This clonotype was seen many times. CDR3 region: CASSEGLDYEQYF. CDR3 coding DNA: TGTGCCAGCAGTGAGGGACTAGACTACGAGCAGTACTTC. This chain connects TRBV2 to TRBJ2-7; 8 nucleotides align to TRBD2. Germline CDR1 reads SNHLY; CDR2 reads FYNNEI. The CDR3 spans 13 residues. Trimming removed 3 bases from V and 3 bases from J; junction bases left unmatched: 1.

The chain uses TRBV12-3 or TRBV12-4 and TRBJ2-1; tentatively, D is TRBD2 (5 bases). The CDR3 has 16 amino acids. V dropped 5 bases and J dropped 6 bases, with 20 bases sitting between them. As DNA, the CDR3 is TGTGCCAGCAGTCCCCTCGAATACGGACTCATCAATGAGCAGTTCTTC. Translated: CASSPLEYGLINEQFF.

The table lists this clonotype with a few counts. V gene TRBV24-1 combines with J gene TRBJ2-3, with 7 bases that match TRBD2. The CDR3 is made up of 13 amino acids. CDR1 and CDR2 (germline): KGHDR, SFDVKD. V lost 8 bases and J lost 2; bases outside the gene matches: 3. Written as DNA, the CDR3 is TGTGCCACCATGGCGGGGGTCACAGATACGCAGTATTTT. This encodes CATMAGVTDTQYF.

The chain is built from TRBV11-1 and TRBJ2-5, with D perhaps matching TRBD1 or TRBD2 (5 bases each). Germline CDR1 reads SGHAT; CDR2 reads FQDESV (reference sequence). The V and J ends lost 4 bases and 11 bases respectively, with 26 bases between them. This CDR3 region has 16 residues. DNA for the CDR3: TGTGCCAGCAGCTCGCCCCCGGGACCGACCGCTTACGGGCAGTACTTC. This gives the protein CASSSPPGPTAYGQYF.

This clonotype was counted between two and nine times. The V and J genes are TRBV12-3 or TRBV12-4 and TRBJ2-7, with TRBD2 matching 8 bases. V lost 6 bases to trimming and J lost 12 bases; unmatched junction nucleotides: 10. This CDR3 contains 12 residues. The CDR3 spells CASSPLVGLAYF. In DNA form, the CDR3 reads TGTGCCAGCAGCCCCCTTGTAGGACTAGCGTACTTC.

This chain joins TRBV25-1 and TRBJ1-4; 7 bases align to TRBD1. Germline-derived CDR1 and CDR2 are MGHDK and SYGVNS. The junction had 3 bases not matched to a gene; V was cut back by 4 bases and J by 1 base. The CDR3 is 15 amino acids. The CDR3 DNA follows: TGTGCCAGCAGTGGGGACAGCCTAACTAATGAAAAACTGTTTTTT. The encoded protein is CASSGDSLTNEKLFF.

The chain uses TRBV29-1 and TRBJ2-7; tentative D call: TRBD1 (6 bases). Deletions cut 3 bases from V and 2 bases from J, with 8 bases between. The germline CDR1 and CDR2 sequences are SQVTM and ANQGSEA. The CDR3 covers 12 residues. For the CDR3, the DNA is TGCAGCGTTGAGGGGGCCACCTACGAGCAGTACTTC. This sequence encodes CSVEGATYEQYF.

This clonotype appeared a few times. The CDR3 sequence is CASSSGPRPHTDTQYF. The CDR3 DNA follows: TGTGCCAGCAGCTCCGGGCCTCGACCGCACACAGATACGCAGTATTTT. The V call is TRBV7-2, the J call TRBJ2-3; D unresolved. The V gene's germline CDR1 is SGHTA and CDR2 FQGNSA. V gave up 4 bases and J gave up 2 bases, with 16 bases separating them. CDR3 length: 16 amino acids.

V is TRBV5-6 and J is TRBJ2-3; maybe TRBD1 (5 bases). Germline V gene data show CDR1 as SGHDT and CDR2 as YYEEEE. V lost 1 base to trimming and J lost 1 base, with 16 bases between them. The CDR3 spans 17 residues. The CDR3 nucleotides are TGTGCCAGCAGCTTGTTGCCCCAGGGTTACGGCACAGATACGCAGTATTTT. Its translation is CASSLLPQGYGTDTQYF. Full variable domain (outside the CDR3, taken from reference TRBV5-6 and TRBJ2-3): DAGVTQSPTHLIKTRGQQVTLRCSPKSGHDTVSWYQQALGQGPQFIFQYYEEEERQRGNFPDRFSGHQFPNYSSELNVNALLLGDSALYLCASSLLPQGYGTDTQYFGPGTRLTVL.

This clonotype was detected many times. This sequence joins TRBV6-4 and TRBJ2-7; D not resolved. The CDR3 runs to 10 residues. The V and J ends lost 6 bases and 6 bases respectively, with 6 bases between them. Germline CDR1 MRHNA, CDR2 SNTAGT. In nucleotides, the CDR3 is TGTGCCAGCAGCACCCGCGAGCAGTACTTC. This encodes CASSTREQYF.

This clonotype was detected many times. This chain links TRBV9 with TRBJ2-1; D might be TRBD1 or TRBD2, each matching 9 bases. Germline V gene data show CDR1 as SGDLS and CDR2 as YYNGEE. The ends were cut back, 2 bases at V and 4 bases at J, with 19 bases in the middle. This CDR3 has 17 residues. The CDR3 spells CASSVRGGDRVYNEQFF. The DNA of the CDR3 is TGTGCCAGCAGCGTGCGGGGGGGGGACAGGGTTTACAATGAGCAGTTCTTC.

This chain uses TRBV6-6 with TRBJ2-1; perhaps TRBD2 as D (5 bases). CDR1 is MNHNY, CDR2 SVGAGI, per germline (reference sequence). This CDR3 comprises 13 residues. The V end lost 2 bases, the J end lost 8 bases, and 10 bases lay between the germline ends. CDR3 sequence reads: CASSYARRDEQFF. DNA of the CDR3: TGTGCCAGCAGTTACGCTAGGCGGGATGAGCAGTTCTTC.

This clonotype has a handful of counts. The rearrangement joins TRBV10-3 to TRBJ1-6, with a weak D call TRBD1 (5 bases). The CDR3 has 14 residues. Trimming shortened V by 8 bases and J by 0 bases, and 8 bases separated the two germline ends. The germline gives CDR1 ENHRY, CDR2 SYGVKD. CDR3 nucleotide sequence: TGTGCCATCGGGGCCAGCTCCTATAATTCACCCCTCCACTTT. As protein: CAIGASSYNSPLHF.

The gene calls are TRBV10-3 and TRBJ2-3; D may be TRBD2 (6 bases). This CDR3 has 15 residues. Germline loops: CDR1 ENHRY, CDR2 SYGVKD. V was trimmed by 3 bases and J by 3 bases, leaving 13 bases between them. As DNA, the CDR3 is TGTGCCATCAGTGATATACAAGGGAGGACAGATACGCAGTATTTT. It encodes CAISDIQGRTDTQYF.

Points on this clonotype: A read error is possible here, since a much larger clone lies one base away. The CDR3 bases are TGCACCAGCAGCCAAGCAAGGCAGGAAAAACTGTTTTTT. It codes for CTSSQARQEKLFF. The J gene is TRBJ1-4, the V gene TRBV4-3; D ambiguous. The length of the CDR3 is 13 residues. Germline lookup yields CDR1 LGHNA and CDR2 YSLEER.

Of note for this clonotype: A much larger clone lies a single base off, so this may be a read error. The V and J genes are TRBV5-1 and TRBJ2-5, with TRBD1 matching 7 bases. This CDR3 spans 17 amino acids. Germline V gives CDR1 SGHRS, CDR2 YFSETQ. The CDR3 sequence is CATQRIAAGGVEETKYF. The CDR3 DNA is TGCGCCACCCAAAGGATTGCCGCAGGGGGAGTTGAAGAGACCAAGTACTTC.

The rearrangement uses TRBV5-4 and TRBJ2-1, with D perhaps matching TRBD1 (5 bases). Per germline, CDR1 SGHNT and CDR2 YYREEE (reference sequence). Trimming took off 1 base at V and 4 bases at J, with 12 bases between the two ends. The CDR3 runs to 15 residues. The CDR3 DNA reads as TGTGCCAGCAGCTTGTTAGGAAGGGGATACAATGAGCAGTTCTTC. Amino acids: CASSLLGRGYNEQFF.

In this sample, this clonotype turned up a few times. The genes are TRBV20-1 and TRBJ1-6; 7 nucleotides agree with TRBD1. Trimming cost V 1 base and J 5 bases; bases outside gene matches: 14. The CDR3 loop spans 18 amino acids. Per germline, CDR1 DFQATT and CDR2 SNEGSKA (reference sequence). This chain's CDR3 is CSARGTGPPRGNNSPLHF. The CDR3 nucleotides are TGCAGTGCTAGAGGGACAGGCCCCCCGAGGGGTAATAATTCACCCCTCCACTTT.

This chain uses TRBV7-2 with TRBJ2-2, with D possibly TRBD2 on 5 matching bases. Trimming took 5 bases from V and 0 from J, leaving 19 bases between them. Per the germline V gene, CDR1 is SGHTA and CDR2 is FQGNSA. The CDR3 covers 18 residues. The CDR3 is CASSRNFGVFSNTGELFF. CDR3 bases: TGTGCCAGCAGCCGCAACTTCGGGGTGTTCTCGAACACCGGGGAGCTGTTTTTT.

This clonotype showed up just a few times. The rearrangement joins TRBV20-1 to TRBJ2-3; a weak D match, TRBD2 (6 bases). The CDR3 spans 15 residues. Germline CDR1 and CDR2: DFQATT and SNEGSKA (reference sequence). The ends were cut back, 0 bases at V and 1 base at J, with 11 bases in the middle. The CDR3 coding sequence is TGCAGTGCTAGAGATAGGACGGGGGGCACAGATACGCAGTATTTT. Translating gives CSARDRTGGTDTQYF.

This clonotype was detected a few times. This chain links TRBV5-6 with TRBJ2-1; TRBD1 or TRBD2 may be the D gene (6 bases each). CDR1 is SGHDT, CDR2 YYEEEE, per germline. The CDR3 covers 15 residues. The ends were cut back, 4 bases at V and 1 base at J, with 12 bases in the middle. CDR3: CASSPGAGSYNEQFF. CDR3 nucleotides: TGTGCCAGCAGCCCGGGGGCGGGGTCCTACAATGAGCAGTTCTTC.

Concerning this clonotype: A read error may produce the germline difference seen at one junction end. This rearrangement joins TRBV7-2 to TRBJ2-1, with a possible D match to TRBD2 (5 bases). Looked up from germline, CDR1 is SGHTA and CDR2 is FQGNSA. The CDR3 runs to 14 residues. The CDR3 region is CASSSESGNNGQFF. Written as DNA, the CDR3 is TGTGCCAGCAGCTCAGAGTCCGGGAACAATGGGCAGTTCTTC.

This clonotype was detected a few times. The gene calls are TRBV7-3 and TRBJ2-5, with D uncertain. CDR1 is SGHTA and CDR2 is FQGTGA in the germline V gene. Trimming took 7 bases from V and 2 from J, leaving 11 bases between them. The CDR3 sequence is 13 residues long. CDR3 sequence (DNA): TGTGCCAGCAACACTCAGACTCAAGAGACCCAGTACTTC. It specifies CASNTQTQETQYF.

This clonotype occurred many times. The chain employs TRBV20-1 and TRBJ2-5, with 7 bases fitting TRBD1. The trim removed 4 bases at V and 4 bases at J, leaving 15 bases unmatched. Germline lookup yields CDR1 DFQATT and CDR2 SNEGSKA (reference sequence). The CDR3 loop spans 16 amino acids. This chain's CDR3 is CSAKIPGTEDVETQYF. CDR3 sequence (DNA): TGCAGTGCTAAAATACCCGGGACAGAGGACGTAGAGACCCAGTACTTC.